A selection of T cell receptor beta chains follows, all from one sample in a study of blood T cell repertoires in COVID-19. Clones were sequenced by immunoSEQ multiplex PCR, and TCRdb holds only the in-frame ones, with some missing. This sample yields approximately 140,000 clones, of which roughly nine tenths are seen a single time; about an eighth belongs to the top ten. Sequencing was carried out using peripheral blood. The receptor set was obtained from a man younger than 35 with COVID-19, enrolled during active disease. The CDR3 runs from the conserved cysteine through the conserved F or W. Part of the rows lack a size; the others show once, few, many or a class for expanded clones.

TRBJ2-7 TRBV28 NA CASSPGQGSYEQYF
TRBJ2-4 TRBV7-9 NA CASSLAGRGNIQYF
TRBJ2-7 TRBV5-6 NA CASRTGWASEQYF
TRBJ2-5 TRBV28 once CASTPTLKGTGSQETQYF
TRBJ2-7 TRBV5-5 NA CASSLGISGTRSYEQYF
TRBJ2-7 TRBV19 NA CASSMAGTGIYEQYF
TRBJ2-2 TRBV6-6 few CASSNSGRADTGELFF
TRBJ2-1 TRBV27 NA CASSSGQASYNEQFF
TRBJ1-2 TRBV6-5 NA CASGDRASNYGYTF
TRBJ2-3 TRBV4-3 NA CASSRGPQGLADTQYF
TRBJ2-7 TRBV18 NA CASSPRSGGDEQYF
TRBJ1-6 TRBV7-2 NA CASTYRGRGSPLHF
TRBJ2-1 TRBV4-3 NA CASSQDDRVDNEQFF
TRBJ2-1 TRBV2 NA CASTGQGAYNEQFF
TRBJ2-5 TRBV13 NA CASSSRDRGRFQETQYF
TRBJ1-1 TRBV5-6 NA CASSLYVGEVLLEAFF
TRBJ1-2 TRBV11-2 NA CASSLGTEVTPNYGYTF
TRBJ2-1 TRBV30 NA CAWSPGLSYNEQFF
TRBJ1-1 TRBV5-1 few CASSSGDSEAFF
TRBJ2-5 TRBV11-2 NA CASSSRGARDQETQYF
TRBJ1-2 TRBV14 NA CASSLGGHLDGYTF
TRBJ2-3 TRBV27 NA CASTSRRGSSTDTQYF
TRBJ2-7 TRBV3-1/TRBV3-2 NA CASSQDTVTYEQYF
TRBJ2-5 TRBV9 NA CASSVTGGLETQYF
TRBJ2-3 TRBV12-3/TRBV12-4 NA CASSFGSVDTQYF
TRBJ1-5 TRBV2 NA CASSDDPGGSQPQHF
TRBJ2-2 TRBV6-2/TRBV6-3 NA CASSKTRLVGGELFF
TRBJ2-3 TRBV10-3 NA CATRLAGETDTQYF
TRBJ2-7 TRBV18 NA CASSPPWIRGPHEQYF
TRBJ1-4 TRBV30 NA CAWRVRGSDRWGEKLLF
TRBJ2-3 TRBV2 once CASSELGDTYSTDTQYF
TRBJ2-5 TRBV28 NA CASSFSLGTSVLQETQYF
TRBJ2-7 TRBV15 NA CATSRDTGGWSYEQYF
TRBJ2-3 TRBV11-3 NA CASSFAGATDTQYF
TRBJ2-3 TRBV6-5 once CASSPGLGSDTQYF
TRBJ2-1 TRBV4-3 NA CASSPGVPQTYNEQFF
TRBJ1-2 TRBV5-1 NA CASSTRDRGLGYTF
TRBJ2-3 TRBV29-1 NA CSVVGSASTDTQYF
TRBJ2-7 TRBV4-3 NA CASSPSPFSYEQYF
TRBJ2-7 TRBV9 NA CASSVGQRSEQYF
TRBJ1-4 TRBV6-2/TRBV6-3 NA CASSYGAGKEKLLF
TRBJ2-7 TRBV28 NA CASLRGYEQYF
TRBJ2-7 TRBV4-2 NA CASSQGHEQYF
TRBJ2-1 TRBV9 NA CASSVASGGSYNEQFF
TRBJ2-3 TRBV19 NA CASRQRQGGTDTQYF
TRBJ2-1 TRBV6-2/TRBV6-3 NA CASSSGTSGGNEQFF
TRBJ1-4 TRBV28 NA CASSLERVNEKLLF
TRBJ2-1 TRBV2 NA CASSGDSFNEQFF
TRBJ2-1 TRBV2 NA CATTFDRGPSDEQFF
TRBJ2-6 TRBV7-3 NA CASSSAGQGASGANVLTF
TRBJ2-1 TRBV2 NA CASSRTSNPYNEQFF
TRBJ2-1 TRBV27 NA CASSFDYSSYNEQFF
TRBJ2-7 TRBV19 NA CASRGLTGSIYF
TRBJ2-1 TRBV4-1 NA CASSQVRLALNEQFF
TRBJ1-6 TRBV4-1 NA CASSQGEGYNSPLHF
TRBJ2-5 TRBV6-6 once CASSYGLAGETQYF
TRBJ2-7 TRBV15 once CATSKAPGTGGSYEQYF
TRBJ2-5 TRBV7-2 once CASSLVGSGAGGETQYF
TRBJ2-7 TRBV7-9 NA CASSPHGGEQYF
TRBJ2-5 TRBV7-6 NA CASSLALAGGYETQYF